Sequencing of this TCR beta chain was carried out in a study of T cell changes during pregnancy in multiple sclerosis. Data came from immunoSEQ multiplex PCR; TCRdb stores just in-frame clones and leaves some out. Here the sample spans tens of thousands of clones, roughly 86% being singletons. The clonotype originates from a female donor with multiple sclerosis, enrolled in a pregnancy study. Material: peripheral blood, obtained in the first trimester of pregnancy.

CDR3 sequence reads: CASRYWGGNEKLFF. The CDR3 nucleotides are TGTGCCAGCAGATATTGGGGGGGAAATGAAAAACTGTTTTTT. The chain uses TRBV6-6 and TRBJ1-4, with a weak D call TRBD1 (5 bases). The CDR3 is made up of 14 amino acids. CDR1 is MNHNY, CDR2 SVGAGI, per germline (reference sequence). Trimming removed 6 bases from V and 5 bases from J, with 13 bases in between.